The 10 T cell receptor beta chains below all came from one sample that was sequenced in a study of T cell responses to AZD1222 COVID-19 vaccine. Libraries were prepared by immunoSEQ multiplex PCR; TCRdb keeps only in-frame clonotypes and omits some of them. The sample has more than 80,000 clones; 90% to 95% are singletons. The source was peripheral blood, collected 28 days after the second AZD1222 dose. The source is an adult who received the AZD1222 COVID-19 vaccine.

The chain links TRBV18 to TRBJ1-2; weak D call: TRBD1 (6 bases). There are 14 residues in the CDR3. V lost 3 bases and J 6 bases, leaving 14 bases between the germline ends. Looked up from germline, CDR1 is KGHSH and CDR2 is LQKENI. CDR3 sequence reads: CASSPATGGNGYTF. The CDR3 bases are TGTGCCAGCTCACCTGCGACAGGAGGGAATGGCTACACCTTC.

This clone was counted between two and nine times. The CDR3 region is CASNNPGYNQPQHF. Written as DNA, the CDR3 is TGTGCCAGCAATAATCCAGGGTATAATCAGCCCCAGCATTTT. The chain joins TRBV6-6 to TRBJ1-5, with a tentative D call TRBD1 (5 bases). This CDR3 contains 14 residues. The germline gives CDR1 MNHNY, CDR2 SVGAGI (reference sequence). V was trimmed by 7 bases and J by 4 bases, leaving 14 bases between them.

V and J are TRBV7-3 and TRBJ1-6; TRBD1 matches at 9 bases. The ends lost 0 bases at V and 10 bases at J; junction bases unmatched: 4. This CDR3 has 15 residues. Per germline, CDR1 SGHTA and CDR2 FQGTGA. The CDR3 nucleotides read TGTGCCAGCAGCTTAACCCGGGACAGGGAATCACCCCTCCACTTT. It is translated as CASSLTRDRESPLHF.

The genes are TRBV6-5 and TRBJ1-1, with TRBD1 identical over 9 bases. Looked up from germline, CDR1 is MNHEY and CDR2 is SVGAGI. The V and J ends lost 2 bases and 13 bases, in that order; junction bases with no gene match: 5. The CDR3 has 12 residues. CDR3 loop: CASSYRQGDVFF. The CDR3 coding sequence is TGTGCCAGCAGTTACCGACAGGGGGATGTTTTCTTT.

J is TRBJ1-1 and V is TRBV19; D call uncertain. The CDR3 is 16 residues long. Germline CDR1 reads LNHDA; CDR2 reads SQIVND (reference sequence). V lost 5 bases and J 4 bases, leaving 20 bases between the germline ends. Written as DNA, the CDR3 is TGTGCCAGTAGTTCTAGCGCGATGAGGCTAATCACTGAAGCTTTCTTT. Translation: CASSSSAMRLITEAFF.

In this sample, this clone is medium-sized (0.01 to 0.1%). The CDR3 sequence is CSVQGVATEAFF. Here the CDR3 DNA reads TGCAGCGTGCAGGGGGTGGCCACTGAAGCTTTCTTT. The chain recombines TRBV29-1 with TRBJ1-1, with TRBD1 identical over 7 bases. This CDR3 is built from 12 residues. The junction had 5 bases not matched to a gene; V was cut back by 6 bases and J by 4 bases. Germline V gene lookup returns CDR1 SQVTM and CDR2 ANQGSEA. Full variable domain (missing parts from reference TRBV29-1 and TRBJ1-1): SAVISQKPSRDICQRGTSLTIQCQVDSQVTMMFWYRQQPGQSLTLIATANQGSEATYESGFVIDKFPISRPNLTFSTLTVSNMSPEDSSIYLCSVQGVATEAFFGQGTRLTVV.

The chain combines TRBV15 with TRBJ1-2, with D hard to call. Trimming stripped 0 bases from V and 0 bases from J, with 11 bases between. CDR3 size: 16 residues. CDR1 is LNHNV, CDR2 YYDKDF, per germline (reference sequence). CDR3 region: CATSRERGRANYGYTF. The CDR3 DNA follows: TGTGCCACCAGCAGAGAGAGAGGTCGGGCTAACTATGGCTACACCTTC. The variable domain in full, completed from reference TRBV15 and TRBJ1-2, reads DAMVIQNPRYQVTQFGKPVTLSCSQTLNHNVMYWYQQKSSQAPKLLFHYYDKDFNNEADTPDNFQSRRPNTSFCFLDIRSPGLGDTAMYLCATSRERGRANYGYTFGSGTRLTVV.

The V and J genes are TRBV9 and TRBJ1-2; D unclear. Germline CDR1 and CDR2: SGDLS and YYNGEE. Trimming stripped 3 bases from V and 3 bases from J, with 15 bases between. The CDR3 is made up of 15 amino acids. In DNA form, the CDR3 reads TGTGCCAGCAGCGAGGCTGATTTACGGGACTATGGCTACACCTTC. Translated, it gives CASSEADLRDYGYTF.

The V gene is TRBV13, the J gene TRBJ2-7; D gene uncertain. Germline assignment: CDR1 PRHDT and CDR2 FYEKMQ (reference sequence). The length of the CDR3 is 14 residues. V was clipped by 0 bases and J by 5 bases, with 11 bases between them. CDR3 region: CASSLGLGGDEQYF. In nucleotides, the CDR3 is TGTGCCAGCAGCTTAGGCCTGGGTGGAGACGAGCAGTACTTC.

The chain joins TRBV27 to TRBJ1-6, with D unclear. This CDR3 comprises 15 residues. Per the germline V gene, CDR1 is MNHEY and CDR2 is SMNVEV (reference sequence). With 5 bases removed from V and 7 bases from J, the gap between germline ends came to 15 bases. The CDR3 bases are TGTGCCAGCAGTCCCGACTTACCCCCCAATTCACCCCTCCACTTT. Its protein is CASSPDLPPNSPLHF.